This T cell receptor beta chain was recovered during a study of cytomegalovirus exposure and HLA in healthy donors. Deletions cut 8 bases from V and 4 bases from J, with 5 bases between. The CDR3 covers 11 residues. Germline V lookup: CDR1 SNHLY, CDR2 FYNNEI. TCRdb keeps only in-frame clones here, not all; method: immunoSEQ multiplex PCR. Among about 180,000 clones listed, about nine tenths were seen once. The sample taken for sequencing was PBMCs. The chain has TRBV2 and TRBJ1-4; D ambiguous. This TCR derives from a man younger than 35 in good health and CMV-seropositive. CDR3 sequence: CASLSNEKLFF. The CDR3 region has the DNA TGTGCCAGCCTTAGTAATGAAAAACTGTTTTTT.